These 8 T cell receptor beta chains came from one sample sequenced in a study of T-cell reconstitution after alpha-beta-depleted transplantation in children. Preparation of the TCRbeta library used unique molecular identifiers. TCRdb reprocessed the PCR reads with MiXCR, giving one entry per CDR3 protein. The profile covers approximately 130,000 distinct CDR3 sequences, with around a tenth appearing a single time and approximately 25% taken by the ten largest. This material consisted of PBMCs, mostly from graft donor cells, taken 180 days after TCRalphabeta/CD19-depleted stem cell transplant. Receptor source: a girl less than two years old who had a stem cell transplant for combined immunodeficiency, so the T cells may come from the graft donor.

This clonotype was recorded at least ten times. This chain links TRBV18 with TRBJ2-5; 8 bases agree with TRBD1. The V gene end was trimmed by 3 bases and the J gene end by 4 bases; junction bases not matched to a gene: 13. Germline assignment: CDR1 KGHSH and CDR2 LQKENI. The length of the CDR3 is 17 residues. CDR3 in amino acids: CASSPSTYLGQGETQYF. The CDR3 nucleotides read TGTGCCAGCTCACCTTCCACTTACCTTGGACAGGGAGAGACCCAGTACTTC.

This clonotype was observed at least ten times. This chain joins TRBV20-1 and TRBJ2-7, with D tentatively TRBD2 (5 bases). V was cut by 3 bases and J by 2 bases, with 17 bases left in between. This CDR3 is built from 15 residues. Looked up from germline, CDR1 is DFQATT and CDR2 is SNEGSKA (reference sequence). CDR3 DNA sequence: TGCAGTGCTAGGCGCGGGCCTACCAGAACCTACGAGCAGTACTTC. It translates to CSARRGPTRTYEQYF.

This rearrangement joins TRBV12-3 or TRBV12-4 to TRBJ1-1; tentative D call: TRBD1 (5 bases). This CDR3 region has 14 residues. The germline V and J ends were trimmed by 7 bases and 0 bases, with 12 bases remaining between them. The CDR3 sequence is CASTRDGLNTEAFF. CDR3 bases: TGTGCCAGCACTCGGGACGGCCTGAACACTGAAGCTTTCTTT.

In its sample, this clonotype was seen many times. The rearrangement joins TRBV5-1 to TRBJ2-1; tentative D call: TRBD2 (5 bases). Trimming pared 4 bases from V and 2 bases from J, leaving 16 bases between. The germline gives CDR1 SGHRS, CDR2 YFSETQ. This CDR3 region has 16 residues. Here the CDR3 reads CASSGGGPYTYNEQFF. DNA for the CDR3: TGCGCCAGCAGCGGTGGAGGCCCGTACACCTACAATGAGCAGTTCTTC.

The rearrangement joins TRBV20-1 to TRBJ2-1; D unresolved. Per germline, CDR1 DFQATT and CDR2 SNEGSKA (reference sequence). V dropped 3 bases and J dropped 10 bases, with 19 bases sitting between them. This CDR3 is built from 14 residues. The CDR3 here is CSASLPPLQSEQFF. The CDR3 DNA follows: TGCAGTGCTAGTTTGCCCCCCCTACAATCAGAGCAGTTCTTC.

The chain carries TRBV20-1 and TRBJ1-5, with D perhaps TRBD1 (5 bases). The CDR3 covers 12 residues. Trimming pared 6 bases from V and 0 bases from J, leaving 6 bases between. Germline loops: CDR1 DFQATT, CDR2 SNEGSKA (reference sequence). The CDR3 sequence is CSAGDSNQPQHF. The CDR3 DNA sequence: TGCAGTGCGGGGGATAGCAATCAGCCCCAGCATTTT.

Only a few counts were recorded for this clonotype. The V and J genes are TRBV6-5 and TRBJ2-7, with 9 nucleotides matching TRBD2. The length of the CDR3 is 15 residues. J lost 0 bases, V lost 6 bases, and 6 bases had no gene match. Germline V gene data show CDR1 as MNHEY and CDR2 as SVGAGI. The CDR3 DNA reads as TGTGCCAGCAGATACAATAGCGGGAGCTCCTACGAGCAGTACTTC. Its protein product is CASRYNSGSSYEQYF.

The J gene is TRBJ2-1, the V gene TRBV25-1; 11 nucleotides align to TRBD2. Per germline, CDR1 MGHDK and CDR2 SYGVNS. CDR3 length: 16 amino acids. The junction had 8 bases not matched to a gene; V was cut back by 7 bases and J by 3 bases. As DNA, the CDR3 is TGTGCCAGCAAAGGTAGCGGGAGGGCCAACTACAATGAGCAGTTCTTC. Its translation: CASKGSGRANYNEQFF.